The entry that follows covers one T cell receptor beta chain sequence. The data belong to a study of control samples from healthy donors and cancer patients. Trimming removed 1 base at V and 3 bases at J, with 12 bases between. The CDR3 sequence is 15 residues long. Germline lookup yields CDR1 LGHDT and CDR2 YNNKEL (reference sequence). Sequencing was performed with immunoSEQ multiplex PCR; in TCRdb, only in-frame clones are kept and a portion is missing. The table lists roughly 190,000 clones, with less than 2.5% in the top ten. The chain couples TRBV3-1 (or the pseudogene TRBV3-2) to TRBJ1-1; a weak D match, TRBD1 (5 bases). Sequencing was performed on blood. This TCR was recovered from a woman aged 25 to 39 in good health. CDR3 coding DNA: TGTGCCAGCAGCCAAGGGGGCATTGGGGACACTGAAGCTTTCTTT. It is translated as CASSQGGIGDTEAFF.